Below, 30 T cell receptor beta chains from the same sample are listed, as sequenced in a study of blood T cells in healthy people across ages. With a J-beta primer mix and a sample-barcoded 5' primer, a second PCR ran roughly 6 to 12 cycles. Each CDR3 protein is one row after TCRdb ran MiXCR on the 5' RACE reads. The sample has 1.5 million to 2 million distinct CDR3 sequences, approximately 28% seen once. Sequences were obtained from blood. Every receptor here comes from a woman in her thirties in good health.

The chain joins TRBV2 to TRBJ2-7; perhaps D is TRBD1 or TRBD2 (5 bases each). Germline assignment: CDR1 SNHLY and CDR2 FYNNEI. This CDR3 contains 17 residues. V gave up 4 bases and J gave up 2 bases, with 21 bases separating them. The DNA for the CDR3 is TGTGCCAGCAGTGTTATCCTTTATGGGACGGAAGCCTACGAGCAGTACTTC. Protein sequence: CASSVILYGTEAYEQYF.

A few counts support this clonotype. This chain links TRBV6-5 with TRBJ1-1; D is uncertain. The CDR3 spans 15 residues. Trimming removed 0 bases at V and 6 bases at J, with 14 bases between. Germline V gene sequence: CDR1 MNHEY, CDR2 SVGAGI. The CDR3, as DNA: TGTGCCAGCAGTTACTCGATCTCTTCGCAGGCTGAAGCTTTCTTT. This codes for CASSYSISSQAEAFF.

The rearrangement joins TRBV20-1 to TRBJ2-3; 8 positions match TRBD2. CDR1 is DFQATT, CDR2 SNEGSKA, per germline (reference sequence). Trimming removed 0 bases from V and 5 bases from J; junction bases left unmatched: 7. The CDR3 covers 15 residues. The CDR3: CSARDERGSGDTQYF. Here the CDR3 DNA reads TGCAGTGCTAGAGATGAGCGGGGGTCGGGAGATACGCAGTATTTT.

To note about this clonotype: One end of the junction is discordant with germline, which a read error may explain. The CDR3 here is CSASGGVRAKSIQYF. CDR3 sequence (DNA): TGCAGTGCTAGCGGGGGAGTTAGGGCCAAAAGCATTCAGTACTTC. The J gene is TRBJ2-4, the V gene TRBV20-1, with D perhaps matching TRBD2 (6 bases). The CDR3 has 15 amino acids. In germline, CDR1 is DFQATT, CDR2 SNEGSKA (reference sequence).

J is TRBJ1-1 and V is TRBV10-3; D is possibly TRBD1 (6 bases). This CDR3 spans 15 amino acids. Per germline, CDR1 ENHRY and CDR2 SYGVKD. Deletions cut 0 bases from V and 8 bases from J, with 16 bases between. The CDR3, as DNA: TGTGCCATCAGTGAGTCGACAGGAGCGCGGTCCGAAGCTTTCTTT. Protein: CAISESTGARSEAFF.

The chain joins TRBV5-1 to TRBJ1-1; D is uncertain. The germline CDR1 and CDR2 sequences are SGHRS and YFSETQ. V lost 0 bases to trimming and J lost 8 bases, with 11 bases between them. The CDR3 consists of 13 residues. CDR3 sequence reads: CASSLEGLKEAFF. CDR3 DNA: TGCGCCAGCAGCTTGGAGGGATTGAAAGAAGCTTTCTTT. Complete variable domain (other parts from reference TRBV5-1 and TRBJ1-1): KAGVTQTPRYLIKTRGQQVTLSCSPISGHRSVSWYQQTPGQGLQFLFEYFSETQRNKGNFPGRFSGRQFSNSRSEMNVSTLELGDSALYLCASSLEGLKEAFFGQGTRLTVV.

The CDR3 bases are TGTGCCAATGGTGGGGATTCCTACGAGCAGTACTTC. It specifies CANGGDSYEQYF. The chain employs TRBV2 and TRBJ2-7; no firm D call. This CDR3 contains 12 residues. Germline CDR1 reads SNHLY; CDR2 reads FYNNEI. Deletions cut 10 bases from V and 1 base from J, with 11 bases between.

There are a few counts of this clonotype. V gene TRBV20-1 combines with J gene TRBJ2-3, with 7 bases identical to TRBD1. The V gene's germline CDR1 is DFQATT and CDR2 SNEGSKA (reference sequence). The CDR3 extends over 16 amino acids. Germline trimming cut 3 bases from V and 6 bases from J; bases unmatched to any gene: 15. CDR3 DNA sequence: TGCAGTGCTAGGACAGGGTTCGGGGTACAGGGGGATACGCAGTATTTT. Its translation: CSARTGFGVQGDTQYF.

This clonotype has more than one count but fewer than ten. The DNA of the CDR3 is TGCGCCAGCAGCCCAACCCGGGCCGTCTCCTACGAGCAGTACTTC. Amino acids: CASSPTRAVSYEQYF. J is TRBJ2-7 and V is TRBV5-1; D is undetermined. Germline V lookup: CDR1 SGHRS, CDR2 YFSETQ. Trimming took 4 bases from V and 0 from J, leaving 14 bases between them. The CDR3 is made up of 15 amino acids.

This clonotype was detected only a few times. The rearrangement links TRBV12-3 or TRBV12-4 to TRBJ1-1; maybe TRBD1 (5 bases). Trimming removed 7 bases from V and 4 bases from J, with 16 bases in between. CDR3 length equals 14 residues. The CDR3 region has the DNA TGTGCCAGCATTCCCCGGGGCCCCGGCACTGAAGCTTTCTTT. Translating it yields CASIPRGPGTEAFF.

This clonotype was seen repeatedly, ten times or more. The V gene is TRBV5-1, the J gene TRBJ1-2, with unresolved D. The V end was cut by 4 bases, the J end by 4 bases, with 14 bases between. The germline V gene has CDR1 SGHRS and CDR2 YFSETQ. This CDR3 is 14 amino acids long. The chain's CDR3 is CASSTSDTLYGYTF. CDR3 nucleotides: TGCGCCAGCAGCACCTCCGACACACTCTATGGCTACACCTTC.

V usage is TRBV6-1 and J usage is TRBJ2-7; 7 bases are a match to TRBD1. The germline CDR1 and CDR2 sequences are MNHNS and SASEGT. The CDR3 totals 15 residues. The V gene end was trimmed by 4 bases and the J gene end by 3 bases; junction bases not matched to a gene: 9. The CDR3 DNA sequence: TGTGCCAGCAGTGCCGTTTGGGACAGCTTCTACGAGCAGTACTTC. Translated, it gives CASSAVWDSFYEQYF.

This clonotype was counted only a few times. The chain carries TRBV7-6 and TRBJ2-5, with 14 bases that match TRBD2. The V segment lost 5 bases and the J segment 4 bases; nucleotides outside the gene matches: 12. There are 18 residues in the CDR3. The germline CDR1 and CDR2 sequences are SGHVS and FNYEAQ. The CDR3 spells CASSPTPGLAGVGETQYF. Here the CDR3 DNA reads TGTGCCAGCAGCCCGACCCCGGGACTAGCGGGAGTCGGAGAGACCCAGTACTTC.

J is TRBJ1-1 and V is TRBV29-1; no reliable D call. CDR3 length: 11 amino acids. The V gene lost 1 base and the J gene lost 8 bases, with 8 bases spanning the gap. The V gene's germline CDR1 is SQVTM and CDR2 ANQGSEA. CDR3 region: CSVEAAVEAFF. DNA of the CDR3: TGCAGCGTTGAAGCGGCGGTGGAAGCTTTCTTT.

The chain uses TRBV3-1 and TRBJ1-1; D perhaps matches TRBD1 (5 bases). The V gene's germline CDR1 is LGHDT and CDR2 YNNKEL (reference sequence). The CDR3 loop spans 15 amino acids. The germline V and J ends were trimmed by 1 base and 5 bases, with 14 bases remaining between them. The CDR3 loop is CASSQALTRETEAFF. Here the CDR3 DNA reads TGTGCCAGCAGCCAAGCCCTAACCAGGGAAACTGAAGCTTTCTTT.

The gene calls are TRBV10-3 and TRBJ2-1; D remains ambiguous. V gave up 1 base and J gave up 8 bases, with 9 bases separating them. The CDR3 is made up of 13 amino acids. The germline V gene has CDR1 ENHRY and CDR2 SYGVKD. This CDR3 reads CAISELERHEQFF. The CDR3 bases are TGTGCCATCAGTGAGTTGGAACGGCATGAGCAGTTCTTC.

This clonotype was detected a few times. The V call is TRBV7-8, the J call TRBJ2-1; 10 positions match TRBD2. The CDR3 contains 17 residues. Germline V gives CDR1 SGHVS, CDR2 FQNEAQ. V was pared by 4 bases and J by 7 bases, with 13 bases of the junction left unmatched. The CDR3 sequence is CASSSRLSGRAGNEQFF. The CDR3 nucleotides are TGTGCCAGCAGCTCCCGCTTGAGCGGGAGGGCCGGTAATGAGCAGTTCTTC.

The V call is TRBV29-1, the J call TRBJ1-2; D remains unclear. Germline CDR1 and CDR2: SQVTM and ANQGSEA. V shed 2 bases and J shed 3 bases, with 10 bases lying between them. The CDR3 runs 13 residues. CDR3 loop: CSVETLHYYGYTF. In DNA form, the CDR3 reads TGCAGCGTTGAAACACTACACTACTATGGCTACACCTTC.

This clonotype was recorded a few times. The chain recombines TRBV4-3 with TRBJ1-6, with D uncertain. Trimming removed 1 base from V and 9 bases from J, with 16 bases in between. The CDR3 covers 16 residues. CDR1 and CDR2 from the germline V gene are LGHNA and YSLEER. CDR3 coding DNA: TGCGCCAGCAGCCAAGTCGCCTTCGCGGTGGCTTCACCCCTCCACTTT. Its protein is CASSQVAFAVASPLHF.

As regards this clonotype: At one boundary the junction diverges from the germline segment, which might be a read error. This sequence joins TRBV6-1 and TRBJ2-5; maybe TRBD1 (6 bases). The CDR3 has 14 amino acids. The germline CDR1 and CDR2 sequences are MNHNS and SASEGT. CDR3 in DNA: TGTGCCAGCAGTGAAGGGGGGCAAAAAGAGACCCGGTACTTC. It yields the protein CASSEGGQKETRYF.

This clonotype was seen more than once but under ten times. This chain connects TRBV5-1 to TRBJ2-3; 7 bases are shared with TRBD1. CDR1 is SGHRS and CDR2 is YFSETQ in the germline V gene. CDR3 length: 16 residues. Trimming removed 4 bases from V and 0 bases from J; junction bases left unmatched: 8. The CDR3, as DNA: TGCGCCAGCAGCGCGAACAGGGGCCAGAGCACAGATACGCAGTATTTT. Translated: CASSANRGQSTDTQYF.

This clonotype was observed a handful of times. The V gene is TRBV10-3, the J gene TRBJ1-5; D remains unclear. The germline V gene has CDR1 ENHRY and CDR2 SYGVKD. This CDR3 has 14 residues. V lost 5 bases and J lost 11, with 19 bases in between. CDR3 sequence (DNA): TGTGCCATCAGTAACAGTCTCCGATCGGAGTCCCAGCATTTT. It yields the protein CAISNSLRSESQHF.

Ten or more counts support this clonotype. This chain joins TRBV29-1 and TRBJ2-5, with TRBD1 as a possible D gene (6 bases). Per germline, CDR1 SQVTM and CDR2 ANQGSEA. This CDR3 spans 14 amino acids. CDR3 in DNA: TGCACCATTTCGAAGGACAGTCAGCAAGAGACCCAGTACTTC. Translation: CTISKDSQQETQYF. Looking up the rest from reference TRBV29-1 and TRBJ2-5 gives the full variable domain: SAVISQKPSRDICQRGTSLTIQCQVDSQVTMMFWYRQQPGQSLTLIATANQGSEATYESGFVIDKFPISRPNLTFSTLTVSNMSPEDSSIYLCTISKDSQQETQYFGPGTRLLVL.

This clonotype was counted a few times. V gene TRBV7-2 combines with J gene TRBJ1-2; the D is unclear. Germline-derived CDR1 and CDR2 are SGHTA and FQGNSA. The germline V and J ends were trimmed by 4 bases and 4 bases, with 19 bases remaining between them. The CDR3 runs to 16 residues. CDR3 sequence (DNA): TGTGCCAGCAGCTCAGGAGGAGGGTCATTGGGCTATGGCTACACCTTC. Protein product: CASSSGGGSLGYGYTF.

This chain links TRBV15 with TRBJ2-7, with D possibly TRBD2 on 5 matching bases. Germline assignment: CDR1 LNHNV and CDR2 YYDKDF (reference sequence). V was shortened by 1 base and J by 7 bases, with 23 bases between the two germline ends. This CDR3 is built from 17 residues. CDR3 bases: TGTGCCACCAGCAGAGCCGCCCTTGACACCAGACTACCAGAGCAGTACTTC. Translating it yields CATSRAALDTRLPEQYF.

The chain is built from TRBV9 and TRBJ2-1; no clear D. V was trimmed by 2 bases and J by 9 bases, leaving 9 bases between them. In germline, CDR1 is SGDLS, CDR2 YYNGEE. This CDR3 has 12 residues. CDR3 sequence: CASSVGPSEQFF. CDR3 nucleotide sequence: TGTGCCAGCAGCGTTGGGCCTAGTGAGCAGTTCTTC.

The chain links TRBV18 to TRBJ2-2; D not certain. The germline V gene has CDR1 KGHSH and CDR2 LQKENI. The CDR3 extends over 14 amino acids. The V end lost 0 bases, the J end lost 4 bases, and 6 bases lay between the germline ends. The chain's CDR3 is CASSPPVPTGELFF. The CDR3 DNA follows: TGTGCCAGCTCACCACCTGTTCCCACCGGGGAGCTGTTTTTT.

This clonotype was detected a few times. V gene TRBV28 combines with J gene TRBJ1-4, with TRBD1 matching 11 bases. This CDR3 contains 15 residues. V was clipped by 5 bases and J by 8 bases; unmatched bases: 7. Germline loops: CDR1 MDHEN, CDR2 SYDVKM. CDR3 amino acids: CASSTGQGAREKLFF. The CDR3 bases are TGTGCCAGCAGTACCGGACAGGGGGCGAGAGAAAAACTGTTTTTT.

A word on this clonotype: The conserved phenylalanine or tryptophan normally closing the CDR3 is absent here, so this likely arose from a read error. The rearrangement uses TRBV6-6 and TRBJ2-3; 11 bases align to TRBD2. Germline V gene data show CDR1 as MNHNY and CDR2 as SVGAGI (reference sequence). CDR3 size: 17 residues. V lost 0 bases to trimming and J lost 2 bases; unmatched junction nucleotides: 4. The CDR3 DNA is TGTGCCAGCAGTTACTCGAGACTAGCGGGGTCCACAGATACGCAGTATTTG. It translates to CASSYSRLAGSTDTQYL.

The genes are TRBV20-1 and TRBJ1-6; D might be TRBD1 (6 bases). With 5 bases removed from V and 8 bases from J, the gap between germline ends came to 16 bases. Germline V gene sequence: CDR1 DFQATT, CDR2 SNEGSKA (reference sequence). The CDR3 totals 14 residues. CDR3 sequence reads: CSAGNRVEDSPLHF. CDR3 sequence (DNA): TGCAGTGCTGGCAACAGGGTTGAGGATTCACCCCTCCACTTT.